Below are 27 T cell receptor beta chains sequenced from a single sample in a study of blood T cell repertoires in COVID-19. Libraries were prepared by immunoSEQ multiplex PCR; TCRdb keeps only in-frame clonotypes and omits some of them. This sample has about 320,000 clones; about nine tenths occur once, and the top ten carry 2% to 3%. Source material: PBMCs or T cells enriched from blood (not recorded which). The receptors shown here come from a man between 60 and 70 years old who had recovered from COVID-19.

The CDR3 nucleotides are TGTGCCAGCAGTTTAATCCGCCCTTCGGGGACAGGGACTCAGCCCCAGCATTTT. Translating gives CASSLIRPSGTGTQPQHF. The chain links TRBV27 to TRBJ1-5; 9 positions match TRBD1. Per the germline V gene, CDR1 is MNHEY and CDR2 is SMNVEV (reference sequence). This CDR3 region has 18 residues. Trimming took 2 bases from V and 6 from J; bases not matched to a gene: 14.

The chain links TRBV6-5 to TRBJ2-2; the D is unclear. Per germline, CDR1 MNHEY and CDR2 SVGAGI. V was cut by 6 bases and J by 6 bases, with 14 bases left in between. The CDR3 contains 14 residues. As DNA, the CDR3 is TGTGCCAGCAGGCGGATGATCAATTCCGGGGAGCTGTTTTTT. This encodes CASRRMINSGELFF.

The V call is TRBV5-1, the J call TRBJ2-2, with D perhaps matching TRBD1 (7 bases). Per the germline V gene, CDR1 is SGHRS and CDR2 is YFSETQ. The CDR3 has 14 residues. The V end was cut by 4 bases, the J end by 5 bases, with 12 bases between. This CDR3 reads CASSGGGQTGELFF. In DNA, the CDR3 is TGCGCCAGCAGCGGAGGGGGACAGACCGGGGAGCTGTTTTTT.

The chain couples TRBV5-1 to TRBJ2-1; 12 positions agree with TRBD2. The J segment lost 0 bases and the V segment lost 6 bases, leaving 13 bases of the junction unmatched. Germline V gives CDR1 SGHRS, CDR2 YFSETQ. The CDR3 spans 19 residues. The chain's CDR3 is CASNPTGTSGSSSYNEQFF. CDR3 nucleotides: TGCGCCAGCAACCCGACCGGGACTAGCGGGTCGAGCTCCTACAATGAGCAGTTCTTC.

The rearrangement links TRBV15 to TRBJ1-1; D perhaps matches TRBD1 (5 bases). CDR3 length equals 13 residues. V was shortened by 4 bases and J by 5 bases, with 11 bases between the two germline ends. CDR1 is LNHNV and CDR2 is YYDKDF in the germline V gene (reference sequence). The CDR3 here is CATSIPGTTEAFF. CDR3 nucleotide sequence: TGTGCCACCAGCATCCCGGGGACTACTGAAGCTTTCTTT. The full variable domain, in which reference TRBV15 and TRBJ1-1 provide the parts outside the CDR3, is DAMVIQNPRYQVTQFGKPVTLSCSQTLNHNVMYWYQQKSSQAPKLLFHYYDKDFNNEADTPDNFQSRRPNTSFCFLDIRSPGLGDTAMYLCATSIPGTTEAFFGQGTRLTVV.

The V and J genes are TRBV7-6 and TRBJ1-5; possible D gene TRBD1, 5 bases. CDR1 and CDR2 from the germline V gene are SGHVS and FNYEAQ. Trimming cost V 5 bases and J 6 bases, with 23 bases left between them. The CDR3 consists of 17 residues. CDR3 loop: CASSLGSQGLLGQPQHF. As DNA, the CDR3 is TGTGCCAGCAGCCTAGGGAGCCAGGGATTGCTAGGTCAGCCCCAGCATTTT.

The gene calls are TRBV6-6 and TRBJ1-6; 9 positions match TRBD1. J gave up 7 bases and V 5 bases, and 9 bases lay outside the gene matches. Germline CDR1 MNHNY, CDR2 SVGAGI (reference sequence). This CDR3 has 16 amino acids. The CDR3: CASSRRPTGGNSPLHF. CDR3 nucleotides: TGTGCCAGCAGTCGGCGACCGACAGGGGGGAATTCACCCCTCCACTTT.

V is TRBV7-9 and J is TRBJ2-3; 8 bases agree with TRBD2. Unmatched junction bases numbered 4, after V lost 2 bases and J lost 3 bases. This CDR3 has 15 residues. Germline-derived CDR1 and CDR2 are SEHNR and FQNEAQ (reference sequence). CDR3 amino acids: CASSLTLAETDTQYF. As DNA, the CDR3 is TGTGCCAGCAGCTTAACACTAGCGGAAACAGATACGCAGTATTTT.

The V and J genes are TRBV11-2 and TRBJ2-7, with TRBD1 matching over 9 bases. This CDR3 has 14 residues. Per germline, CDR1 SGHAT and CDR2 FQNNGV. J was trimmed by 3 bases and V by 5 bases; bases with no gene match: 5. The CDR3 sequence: CASSPGTGNYEQYF. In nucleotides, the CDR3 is TGTGCCAGCAGCCCCGGGACAGGGAACTACGAGCAGTACTTC.

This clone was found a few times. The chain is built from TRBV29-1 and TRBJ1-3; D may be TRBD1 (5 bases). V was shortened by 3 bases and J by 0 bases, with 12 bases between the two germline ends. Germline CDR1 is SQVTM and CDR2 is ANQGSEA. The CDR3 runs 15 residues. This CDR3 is CSVDLSGGSGNTIYF. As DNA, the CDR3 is TGCAGCGTTGACCTCTCGGGGGGCTCTGGAAACACCATATATTTT.

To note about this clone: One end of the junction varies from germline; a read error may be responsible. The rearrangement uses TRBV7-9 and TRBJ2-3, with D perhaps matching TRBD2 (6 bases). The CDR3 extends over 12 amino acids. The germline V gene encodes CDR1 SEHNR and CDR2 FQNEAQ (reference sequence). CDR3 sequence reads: CASSLDGGMVFF. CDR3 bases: TGTGCCAGCAGCTTAGACGGCGGGATGGTTTTTTTT.

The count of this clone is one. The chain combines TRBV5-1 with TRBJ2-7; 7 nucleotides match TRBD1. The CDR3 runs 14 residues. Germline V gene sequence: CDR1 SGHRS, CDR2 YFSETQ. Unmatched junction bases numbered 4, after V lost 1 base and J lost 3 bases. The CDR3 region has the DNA TGCGCCAGCAGCTTGACGACAGGGATCTACGAGCAGTACTTC. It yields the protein CASSLTTGIYEQYF. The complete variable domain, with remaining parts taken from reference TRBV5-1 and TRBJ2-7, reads KAGVTQTPRYLIKTRGQQVTLSCSPISGHRSVSWYQQTPGQGLQFLFEYFSETQRNKGNFPGRFSGRQFSNSRSEMNVSTLELGDSALYLCASSLTTGIYEQYFGPGTRLTVT.

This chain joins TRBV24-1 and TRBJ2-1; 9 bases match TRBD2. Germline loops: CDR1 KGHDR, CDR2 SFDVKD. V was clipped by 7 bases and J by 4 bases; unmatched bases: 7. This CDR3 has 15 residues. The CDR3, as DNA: TGTGCCACCAGCGGCGGGAGGGGTAGTTACAATGAGCAGTTCTTC. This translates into CATSGGRGSYNEQFF.

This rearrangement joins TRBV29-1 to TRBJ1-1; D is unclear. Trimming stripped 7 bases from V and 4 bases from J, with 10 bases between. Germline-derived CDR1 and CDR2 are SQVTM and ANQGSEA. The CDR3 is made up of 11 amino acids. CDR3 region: CSAFRGTEAFF. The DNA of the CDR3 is TGCAGCGCTTTTCGGGGCACTGAAGCTTTCTTT. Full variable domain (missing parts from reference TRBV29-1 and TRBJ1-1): SAVISQKPSRDICQRGTSLTIQCQVDSQVTMMFWYRQQPGQSLTLIATANQGSEATYESGFVIDKFPISRPNLTFSTLTVSNMSPEDSSIYLCSAFRGTEAFFGQGTRLTVV.

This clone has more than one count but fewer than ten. CDR3 amino acids: CASSVELAPEGEQYF. CDR3 nucleotide sequence: TGTGCCAGCAGCGTAGAGCTAGCCCCGGAGGGCGAGCAGTACTTC. The rearrangement joins TRBV9 to TRBJ2-7; TRBD2 is a possible D gene (6 bases). CDR3 length: 15 residues. Germline values: CDR1 SGDLS, CDR2 YYNGEE. V was pared by 0 bases and J by 6 bases, with 16 bases between.

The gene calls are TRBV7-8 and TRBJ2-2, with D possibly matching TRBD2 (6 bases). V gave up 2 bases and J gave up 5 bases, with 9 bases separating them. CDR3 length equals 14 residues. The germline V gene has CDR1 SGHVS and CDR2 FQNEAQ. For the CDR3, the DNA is TGTGCCAGCAGCTTACGGGGGAAGACCGGGGAGCTGTTTTTT. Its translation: CASSLRGKTGELFF.

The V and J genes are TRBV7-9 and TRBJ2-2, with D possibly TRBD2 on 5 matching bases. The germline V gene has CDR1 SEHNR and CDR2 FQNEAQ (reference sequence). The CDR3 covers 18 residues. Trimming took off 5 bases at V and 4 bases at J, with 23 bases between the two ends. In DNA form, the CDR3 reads TGTGCCAGCAGCCCCCCGGAGAGAAACACTAGGGTCACCGGGGAGCTGTTTTTT. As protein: CASSPPERNTRVTGELFF.

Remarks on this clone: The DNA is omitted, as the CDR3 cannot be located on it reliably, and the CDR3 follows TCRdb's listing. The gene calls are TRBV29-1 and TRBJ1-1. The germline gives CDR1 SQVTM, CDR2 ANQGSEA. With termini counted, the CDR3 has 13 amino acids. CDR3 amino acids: CSVAGGTGLGFPF.

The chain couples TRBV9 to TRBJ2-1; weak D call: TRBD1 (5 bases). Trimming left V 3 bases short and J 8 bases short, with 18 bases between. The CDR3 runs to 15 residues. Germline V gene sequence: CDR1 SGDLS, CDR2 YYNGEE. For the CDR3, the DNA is TGTGCCAGCAGCGAGTTTTATAATACAGGCGATGAGCAGTTCTTC. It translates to CASSEFYNTGDEQFF. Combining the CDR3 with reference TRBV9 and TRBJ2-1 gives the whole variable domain DSGVTQTPKHLITATGQRVTLRCSPRSGDLSVYWYQQSLDQGLQFLIQYYNGEERAKGNILERFSAQQFPDLHSELNLSSLELGDSALYFCASSEFYNTGDEQFFGPGTRLTVL.

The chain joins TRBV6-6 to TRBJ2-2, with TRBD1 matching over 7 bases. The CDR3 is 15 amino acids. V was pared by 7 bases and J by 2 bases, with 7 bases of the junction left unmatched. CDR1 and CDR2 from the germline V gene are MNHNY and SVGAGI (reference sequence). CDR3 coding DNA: TGTGCCAGCATAGAGGGGGCTCGTAACACCGGGGAGCTGTTTTTT. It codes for CASIEGARNTGELFF.

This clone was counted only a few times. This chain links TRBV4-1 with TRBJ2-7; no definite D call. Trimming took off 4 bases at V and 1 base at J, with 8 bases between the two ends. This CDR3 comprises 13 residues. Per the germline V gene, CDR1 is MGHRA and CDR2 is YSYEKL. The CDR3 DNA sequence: TGCGCCAGCAGCCCCGGGTTGTCCTACGAGCAGTACTTC. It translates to CASSPGLSYEQYF.

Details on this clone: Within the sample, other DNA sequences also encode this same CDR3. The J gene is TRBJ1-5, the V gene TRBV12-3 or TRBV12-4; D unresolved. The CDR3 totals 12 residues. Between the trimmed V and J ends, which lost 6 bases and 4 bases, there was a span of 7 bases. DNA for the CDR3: TGTGCCAGCAGCCCCTTAAATCAGCCCCAGCATTTT. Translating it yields CASSPLNQPQHF.

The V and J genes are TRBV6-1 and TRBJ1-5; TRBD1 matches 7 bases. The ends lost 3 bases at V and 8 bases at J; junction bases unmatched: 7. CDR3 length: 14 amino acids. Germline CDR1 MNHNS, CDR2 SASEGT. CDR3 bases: TGTGCCAGCAGTGAGAACAGGGGTCTAGAGCCCCAGCATTTT. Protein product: CASSENRGLEPQHF.

CDR3 bases: TGTGCCTGGAGCATGCGGGATCAGCCCCAGCATTTT. Translating it yields CAWSMRDQPQHF. The gene calls are TRBV30 and TRBJ1-5; no firm D call. Deletions cut 3 bases from V and 5 bases from J, with 8 bases between. Germline-derived CDR1 and CDR2 are GTSNPN and SVGIG (reference sequence). The CDR3 covers 12 residues.

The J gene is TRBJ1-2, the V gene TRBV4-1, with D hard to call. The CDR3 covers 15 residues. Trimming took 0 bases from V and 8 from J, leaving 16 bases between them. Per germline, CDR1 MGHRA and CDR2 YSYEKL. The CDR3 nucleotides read TGCGCCAGCAGCCAAGAAGTGGAAACAGTCGGAGGCTACACCTTC. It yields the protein CASSQEVETVGGYTF.

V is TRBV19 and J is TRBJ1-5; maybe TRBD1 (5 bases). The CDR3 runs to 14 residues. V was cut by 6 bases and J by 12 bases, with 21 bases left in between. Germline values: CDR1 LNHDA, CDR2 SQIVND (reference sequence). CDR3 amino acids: CASSLPGRGWLQHF. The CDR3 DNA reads TGTGCCAGTAGCCTGCCAGGGAGGGGTTGGCTCCAGCATTTT.

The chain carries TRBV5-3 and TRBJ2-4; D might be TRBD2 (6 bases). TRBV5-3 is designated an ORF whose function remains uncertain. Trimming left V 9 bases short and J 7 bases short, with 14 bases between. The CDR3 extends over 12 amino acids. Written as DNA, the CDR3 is TGTGCCAATTGGACTAAAATTAACATTCAGTACTTC. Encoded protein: CANWTKINIQYF.